Below are 21 T cell receptor beta chains sequenced from a single sample in a study of T cells in localized non-small cell lung cancer. The data were produced by immunoSEQ multiplex PCR, yet TCRdb's version contains in-frame clones alone and is incomplete. The profile shows tens of thousands of clones, approximately 84% of them singletons. Sequenced material: peripheral blood, taken before any cancer treatment. The origin of the receptors is a female donor aged 60 or older with stage I lung adenocarcinoma.

This clone was detected a few times. The J gene is TRBJ2-7, the V gene TRBV27; D possibly corresponds to TRBD2 (5 bases). Trimming removed 4 bases from V and 3 bases from J, with 13 bases in between. Germline V gene lookup returns CDR1 MNHEY and CDR2 SMNVEV (reference sequence). CDR3 length: 14 amino acids. CDR3 region: CASSSASRYYEQYF. In DNA, the CDR3 is TGTGCCAGCAGTTCTGCTAGCCGATACTACGAGCAGTACTTC.

The count of this clone is one. V and J are TRBV19 and TRBJ1-5; D is unresolved. Between the trimmed V and J ends, which lost 4 bases and 6 bases, there was a span of 10 bases. The CDR3 contains 13 residues. The germline V gene encodes CDR1 LNHDA and CDR2 SQIVND (reference sequence). The CDR3, as DNA: TGTGCCAGTAGTAGCCTACTGGGTCAGCCCCAGCATTTT. This gives the protein CASSSLLGQPQHF.

V gene TRBV4-1 combines with J gene TRBJ1-3, with D possibly being TRBD1 (5 bases). CDR3 length equals 15 residues. V was cut by 4 bases and J by 2 bases, with 12 bases left in between. Looked up from germline, CDR1 is MGHRA and CDR2 is YSYEKL. The CDR3 DNA is TGCGCCAGCAGCCCACCGGGGACGCCTGGAAACACCATATATTTT. Its protein product is CASSPPGTPGNTIYF.

The chain carries TRBV5-1 and TRBJ2-3, with no clear D. Trimming shortened V by 0 bases and J by 4 bases, and 3 bases separated the two germline ends. CDR1 SGHRS and CDR2 YFSETQ come from the germline V gene. There are 12 residues in the CDR3. CDR3 sequence: CASSLGSDTQYF. CDR3 nucleotide sequence: TGCGCCAGCAGCTTGGGTTCAGATACGCAGTATTTT.

Only one count was recorded for this clone. The chain recombines TRBV5-1 with TRBJ1-6, with D possibly matching TRBD1 (5 bases). This CDR3 comprises 15 residues. Germline V gene data show CDR1 as SGHRS and CDR2 as YFSETQ. The germline V and J ends were trimmed by 0 bases and 7 bases, with 11 bases remaining between them. CDR3 protein: CASSLGSGNNSPLHF. The CDR3 region has the DNA TGCGCCAGCAGCTTGGGCTCAGGGAACAATTCACCCCTCCACTTT.

The chain has TRBV5-4 and TRBJ1-6; 12 positions match TRBD1. J gave up 7 bases and V 4 bases, and 6 bases lay outside the gene matches. Looked up from germline, CDR1 is SGHNT and CDR2 is YYREEE (reference sequence). The CDR3 sequence is 16 residues long. This CDR3 is CASSQGQGAGNSPLHF. The CDR3 DNA reads as TGTGCCAGCAGCCAGGGACAGGGGGCAGGGAATTCACCCCTCCACTTT.

The V and J genes are TRBV27 and TRBJ2-3; 9 positions agree with TRBD1. The V gene end was trimmed by 2 bases and the J gene end by 4 bases; junction bases not matched to a gene: 7. Germline lookup yields CDR1 MNHEY and CDR2 SMNVEV (reference sequence). This CDR3 region has 16 residues. The CDR3 DNA sequence: TGTGCCAGCAGTTTACAGGGGGACAGGGTTGCAGATACGCAGTATTTT. This codes for CASSLQGDRVADTQYF.

This chain joins TRBV19 and TRBJ1-6, with D possibly TRBD1 on 6 matching bases. The germline V and J ends were trimmed by 3 bases and 7 bases, with 10 bases remaining between them. The CDR3 contains 14 residues. Germline V gene data show CDR1 as LNHDA and CDR2 as SQIVND (reference sequence). The CDR3 nucleotides are TGTGCCAGTAGTATCGCAGGGGTAAATTCACCCCTCCACTTT. This sequence encodes CASSIAGVNSPLHF.

This chain joins TRBV11-3 and TRBJ2-3, with 15 bases aligning to TRBD2. V shed 5 bases, J shed 4 bases, and the junction held 4 bases outside the gene matches. The CDR3 totals 16 residues. Germline V gene sequence: CDR1 SGHNT, CDR2 YENEEA. CDR3 in amino acids: CASSQRTSGGADTQYF. The CDR3 coding sequence is TGTGCCAGCAGCCAAAGGACTAGCGGGGGGGCAGATACGCAGTATTTT.

The chain recombines TRBV5-1 with TRBJ1-2; no firm D call. In germline, CDR1 is SGHRS, CDR2 YFSETQ. CDR3 length: 14 residues. The V end was cut by 1 base, the J end by 3 bases, with 10 bases between. CDR3 bases: TGCGCCAGCAGCTTGCTGACCCCTGACTATGGCTACACCTTC. Translated, it gives CASSLLTPDYGYTF.

A few counts support this clone. This chain connects TRBV5-4 to TRBJ2-7, with TRBD2 matching 11 bases. Looked up from germline, CDR1 is SGHNT and CDR2 is YYREEE (reference sequence). The CDR3 totals 17 residues. J gave up 6 bases and V 0 bases, and 11 bases lay outside the gene matches. The CDR3 reads CASSLGGLAGGLGEQYF. CDR3 bases: TGTGCCAGCAGCTTGGGGGGCCTAGCGGGAGGTTTGGGCGAGCAGTACTTC.

This chain links TRBV11-3 with TRBJ1-5; the D is unclear. V was clipped by 4 bases and J by 5 bases, with 6 bases between them. Germline V gives CDR1 SGHNT, CDR2 YENEEA. The CDR3 spans 12 residues. The CDR3 DNA reads TGTGCCAGCAGCTCCGGGGATCAGCCCCAGCATTTT. Its translation is CASSSGDQPQHF.

A few counts support this clone. J is TRBJ1-1 and V is TRBV4-1; D unclear. V gave up 4 bases and J gave up 1 base, with 16 bases separating them. CDR1 and CDR2 from the germline V gene are MGHRA and YSYEKL. The CDR3 spans 16 residues. The CDR3 DNA reads TGCGCCAGCAGCCCATTGCTGACAACTTCGAACACTGAAGCTTTCTTT. It codes for CASSPLLTTSNTEAFF.

The gene calls are TRBV27 and TRBJ1-1; TRBD1 is a possible D gene (5 bases). In germline, CDR1 is MNHEY, CDR2 SMNVEV (reference sequence). The CDR3 has 15 amino acids. V was pared by 4 bases and J by 5 bases, with 17 bases between. CDR3 sequence reads: CASSSLSGWGTEAFF. The CDR3 DNA reads as TGTGCCAGCAGTTCCCTCTCAGGGTGGGGGACTGAAGCTTTCTTT.

V and J are TRBV6-1 and TRBJ2-3; D might be TRBD1 (5 bases). With 3 bases removed from V and 0 bases from J, the gap between germline ends came to 10 bases. This CDR3 contains 15 residues. Germline loops: CDR1 MNHNS, CDR2 SASEGT. CDR3 DNA sequence: TGTGCCAGCAGTGAGTGGCAGGGTAGCACAGATACGCAGTATTTT. This codes for CASSEWQGSTDTQYF.

V and J are TRBV6-1 and TRBJ1-2; 10 positions match TRBD1. The ends lost 0 bases at V and 8 bases at J; junction bases unmatched: 6. Germline V CDR1 and CDR2: MNHNS, SASEGT. The CDR3 sequence is 15 residues long. The CDR3 is CASSEAGTGAGGYTF. For the CDR3, the DNA is TGTGCCAGCAGTGAAGCCGGGACAGGGGCCGGGGGCTACACCTTC.

The chain is built from TRBV5-1 and TRBJ2-1, with 14 positions matching TRBD2. The CDR3 consists of 16 residues. V shed 4 bases and J 6 bases; nucleotides not matched to a gene: 6. Germline CDR1 and CDR2: SGHRS and YFSETQ. CDR3 residues: CASSQPGTSGSNEQFF. CDR3 DNA: TGCGCCAGCAGCCAACCCGGGACTAGCGGGAGCAATGAGCAGTTCTTC.

The table lists this clone with a count of one. The chain employs TRBV7-2 and TRBJ2-7; 8 nucleotides line up with TRBD2. The germline V gene encodes CDR1 SGHTA and CDR2 FQGNSA. This CDR3 has 14 residues. With 6 bases clipped from V and 0 bases from J, the junction kept 4 bases outside the gene matches. CDR3 loop: CASRGGGSSYEQYF. In DNA, the CDR3 is TGTGCCAGCAGGGGCGGGGGGAGCTCCTACGAGCAGTACTTC.

The chain recombines TRBV27 with TRBJ2-7; 10 bases agree with TRBD1. Germline-derived CDR1 and CDR2 are MNHEY and SMNVEV (reference sequence). V was pared by 10 bases and J by 0 bases, with 3 bases of the junction left unmatched. The CDR3 runs 13 residues. The CDR3 is CATGTGVSYEQYF. As DNA, the CDR3 is TGTGCCACCGGGACAGGGGTCTCCTACGAGCAGTACTTC.

The CDR3 region is CAKHPRRLAGGPYEQYF. CDR3 DNA sequence: TGTGCTAAGCACCCCCGAAGACTAGCCGGAGGTCCCTACGAGCAGTACTTC. The gene calls are TRBV5-4 and TRBJ2-7; 7 nucleotides match TRBD2. CDR1 and CDR2 from the germline V gene are SGHNT and YYREEE (reference sequence). The CDR3 has 17 residues.

This chain joins TRBV11-2 and TRBJ2-7; a possible D gene is TRBD1 (7 bases). The V gene lost 4 bases and the J gene lost 6 bases, with 16 bases spanning the gap. Germline V gene lookup returns CDR1 SGHAT and CDR2 FQNNGV. The CDR3 extends over 14 amino acids. The CDR3 DNA reads as TGTGCCAGCAGCTCAGGGAACAGGGGACTCGAGCAGTACTTC. Amino acid sequence: CASSSGNRGLEQYF.